A selection of T cell receptor beta chains follows, all from one sample in a study of blood T cells in healthy people across ages. TCRdb redid the calling of the 5' RACE reads with MiXCR, one entry per CDR3 protein. The data contain 1.5 million to 2 million distinct CDR3 sequences, 49% of them singletons. Sequenced input: blood. The receptor source for this set is a woman between 35 and 50 years old in good health. The CDR3 runs from the conserved cysteine through the conserved F or W. The D gene is left open where the match is weak. Clone size is not always given. Where it is, it says once, few, many or a class for expanded clones.

TRBJ2-1,TRBD1,15,-,TRBV3-1,CTSSGRDRGNNEQFF,TGTACCAGCAGTGGACGGGACAGGGGGAACAATGAGCAGTTCTTC
TRBJ2-7,-,15,few,TRBV28,CASTPGSNLGYEQYF,TGTGCCAGCACCCCCGGGAGCAACCTGGGCTACGAGCAGTACTTC
TRBJ2-5,TRBD2,15,-,TRBV5-1,CASSLAASGGETQYF,TGCGCCAGCAGCTTGGCAGCTAGCGGGGGAGAGACCCAGTACTTC
TRBJ2-7,-,10,-,TRBV5-6,CASGEYEQYF,TGTGCCAGCGGAGAATACGAGCAGTACTTC
TRBJ2-3,TRBD2,15,-,TRBV29-1,CSVELAGVPTDTQYF,TGCAGCGTTGAATTGGCGGGGGTCCCCACAGATACGCAGTATTTT
TRBJ2-3,TRBD1,14,-,TRBV11-1,CASSFPGGPDTQYF,TGTGCCAGCAGCTTCCCAGGGGGCCCAGATACGCAGTATTTT
TRBJ2-3,-,14,-,TRBV4-1,CASSVEGHPDTQYF,TGCGCCAGCAGCGTGGAGGGGCACCCAGATACGCAGTATTTT
TRBJ2-2,TRBD2,16,-,TRBV11-2,CASSPSSGVNTGELFF,TGTGCCAGCAGCCCCTCTAGCGGGGTTAACACCGGGGAGCTGTTTTTT
TRBJ2-7,TRBD2,14,few,TRBV7-2,CASSPRLAAYEQYF,TGTGCCAGCAGCCCCCGACTAGCGGCCTACGAGCAGTACTTC
TRBJ1-2,-,14,once,TRBV7-9,CASSKQDYIYGYTF,TGTGCCAGCAGCAAACAGGACTATATTTATGGCTACACCTTC
TRBJ2-5,TRBD2,15,few,TRBV15,CATSRELAGTGTQYF,TGTGCCACCAGCAGAGAACTAGCGGGGACCGGGACCCAGTACTTC
TRBJ1-1,TRBD1,14,-,TRBV7-9,CASSSRTGRTEAFF,TGTGCCAGCAGCTCTCGGACAGGGAGGACTGAAGCTTTCTTT
TRBJ1-1,-,13,-,TRBV15,CATSGYRNLEAFF,TGTGCCACCAGCGGTTACAGGAATTTGGAAGCTTTCTTT
TRBJ1-4,-,20,-,TRBV4-1,CASSQVPGTTPNPTNEKLFF,TGCGCCAGCAGCCAAGTTCCCGGGACAACCCCGAATCCAACTAATGAAAAACTGTTTTTT
TRBJ2-1,-,11,once,TRBV11-2,CASSPGRAEFF,TGTGCCAGCAGCCCAGGACGAGCAGAGTTCTTC
TRBJ1-2,-,14,few,TRBV12-3/TRBV12-4,CASRRAQGTYGYTF,TGTGCCAGCAGACGGGCACAGGGCACCTATGGCTACACCTTC
TRBJ1-1,-,17,-,TRBV4-2,CASSQGKGLTMNTEAFF,TGTGCCAGCAGCCAAGGTAAAGGACTGACTATGAACACTGAAGCTTTCTTT
TRBJ1-5,-,12,-,TRBV12-3/TRBV12-4,CASSTGFGPQHF,TGTGCCAGCAGTACAGGATTTGGGCCCCAGCATTTT
TRBJ2-5,-,16,-,TRBV5-1,CASSSAIDSPYNEQYF,TGCGCCAGCAGCTCAGCTATAGACAGTCCTTATAATGAGCAGTACTTC
TRBJ2-5,-,15,-,TRBV27,CASMELGQLQETQYF,TGTGCCAGCATGGAATTGGGACAACTCCAAGAGACCCAGTACTTC
TRBJ2-4,-,16,-,TRBV27,CASSRLGGGRGNIQYF,TGTGCCAGCAGCCGATTGGGGGGGGGCCGGGGTAACATTCAGTACTTC
TRBJ2-1,-,11,-,TRBV20-1,CSGTTGTEQFF,TGCAGTGGCACCACAGGGACTGAGCAGTTCTTC
TRBJ2-1,-,14,-,TRBV7-8,CASRRTASWREQFF,TGTGCCAGCAGAAGGACAGCCTCCTGGAGGGAGCAGTTCTTC
TRBJ2-7,TRBD2,15,-,TRBV27,CASRSTSGGPYEQYF,TGTGCCAGCAGGTCGACTAGCGGGGGACCCTACGAGCAGTACTTC
TRBJ2-3,TRBD2,18,few,TRBV24-1,CATSDRSLAGSSTDTQYF,TGTGCCACCAGTGATAGGAGCCTAGCGGGGTCAAGCACAGATACGCAGTATTTT
TRBJ1-2,-,14,-,TRBV7-2,CASSLIRQDYGYTF,TGTGCCAGCAGCTTAATAAGACAGGATTATGGCTACACCTTC
TRBJ1-6,-,16,-,TRBV3-1,CASSPGEGVGRSPLHF,TGTGCCAGCAGTCCCGGGGAGGGGGTTGGTCGCTCACCCCTCCACTTT
TRBJ1-5,TRBD1,16,once,TRBV9,CASADHGQGINQPQHF,TGTGCCAGCGCCGATCATGGACAGGGGATCAATCAGCCCCAGCATTTT
TRBJ2-6,TRBD1,18,once,TRBV5-1,CASSSKFNRGSGANVLTF,TGCGCCAGCAGCTCCAAATTCAACAGGGGTTCAGGGGCCAACGTCCTGACTTTC
TRBJ2-5,-,14,few,TRBV5-1,CASSRTTPSETQYF,-
TRBJ2-1,TRBD2,16,-,TRBV27,CASSLRGLAGGREQFF,TGTGCCAGCAGTCTCCGTGGACTAGCGGGGGGAAGAGAGCAGTTCTTC
TRBJ2-1,TRBD2,17,many,TRBV20-1,CSASGLAVTSSYNEQFF,TGCAGTGCTAGCGGACTAGCGGTTACAAGCTCCTACAATGAGCAGTTCTTC
TRBJ1-2,TRBD1,13,-,TRBV4-3,CASSQGTGYGYTF,TGCGCCAGCAGCCAAGGGACAGGCTATGGCTACACCTTC
TRBJ2-3,-,16,few,TRBV7-9,CASSLGSPSSTDTQYF,TGTGCCAGCAGCTTAGGGTCACCCTCTAGCACAGATACGCAGTATTTT
TRBJ2-3,-,14,-,TRBV19,CASSIADGTDTQYF,TGTGCCAGTAGTATAGCCGACGGCACAGATACGCAGTATTTT
TRBJ2-7,-,13,once,TRBV3-1,CASSQHLGSEQYF,TGTGCCAGCAGCCAACACTTAGGAAGCGAGCAGTACTTC
TRBJ2-7,TRBD1,13,few,TRBV6-5,CASRRQGDYEQYF,TGTGCCAGCAGGCGACAGGGGGACTACGAGCAGTACTTC
TRBJ2-3,TRBD2,17,-,TRBV27,CASSFRGLAGATDTQYF,TGTGCCAGCAGTTTCCGGGGACTAGCGGGGGCCACGGATACGCAGTATTTT
TRBJ2-7,TRBD2,17,-,TRBV20-1,CSARDDVRRGGQDEQYF,TGCAGTGCTAGAGATGATGTGAGGCGGGGGGGCCAGGATGAGCAGTACTTC
TRBJ2-5,-,16,few,TRBV7-2,CASSLGAVGGQETQYF,TGTGCCAGCAGCTTGGGAGCTGTAGGCGGCCAAGAGACCCAGTACTTC
TRBJ1-6,-,15,-,TRBV6-5,CASSYEGSLRSPLHF,TGTGCCAGCAGTTACGAAGGTAGTCTTCGGTCACCCCTCCACTTT
TRBJ2-7,-,15,-,TRBV12-3/TRBV12-4,CASSRPIGASYEQYF,TGTGCCAGCAGTCGCCCTATCGGAGCTTCCTACGAGCAGTACTTC